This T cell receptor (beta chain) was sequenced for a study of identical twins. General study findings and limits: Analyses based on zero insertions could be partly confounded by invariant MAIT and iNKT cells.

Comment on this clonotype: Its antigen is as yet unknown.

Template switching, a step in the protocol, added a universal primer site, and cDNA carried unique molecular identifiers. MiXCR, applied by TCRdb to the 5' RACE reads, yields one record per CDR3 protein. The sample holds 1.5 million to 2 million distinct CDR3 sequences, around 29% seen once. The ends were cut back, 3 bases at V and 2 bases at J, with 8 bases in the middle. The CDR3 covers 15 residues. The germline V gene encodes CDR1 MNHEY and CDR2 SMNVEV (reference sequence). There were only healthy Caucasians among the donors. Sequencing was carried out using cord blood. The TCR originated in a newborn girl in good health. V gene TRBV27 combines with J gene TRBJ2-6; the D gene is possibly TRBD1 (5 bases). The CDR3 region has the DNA TGTGCCAGCAGTTTCAGGGTGGCTGGGGCCAACGTCCTGACTTTC. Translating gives CASSFRVAGANVLTF.